The 3 T cell receptor beta chains in this list originate from one sample, sequenced in a study of blood T cell repertoires in COVID-19. Measured with immunoSEQ multiplex PCR; TCRdb has only the in-frame clones, and not every one. The table records tens of thousands of clones, around 87% of them present only once. The source material was peripheral blood. These receptors came from a man in his fifties with acute or convalescent COVID-19.

The V and J genes are TRBV4-3 and TRBJ2-7; 8 positions agree with TRBD1. The CDR3 extends over 15 amino acids. Germline CDR1 and CDR2: LGHNA and YSLEER. The J segment lost 3 bases and the V segment lost 0 bases, leaving 4 bases of the junction unmatched. This CDR3 is CASSQDRGPYYEQYF. CDR3 DNA: TGCGCCAGCAGCCAAGACAGGGGGCCCTACTACGAGCAGTACTTC.

The chain combines TRBV13 with TRBJ2-5; D may be TRBD1 (6 bases). The CDR3 totals 15 residues. CDR1 PRHDT and CDR2 FYEKMQ come from the germline V gene (reference sequence). V lost 1 base and J 1 base, leaving 10 bases between the germline ends. CDR3 residues: CASSLVGRGQETQYF. CDR3 coding DNA: TGTGCCAGCAGCTTAGTGGGCAGGGGCCAAGAGACCCAGTACTTC.

The V call is TRBV27, the J call TRBJ2-7; 11 positions match TRBD1. The CDR3 is made up of 15 amino acids. The germline CDR1 and CDR2 sequences are MNHEY and SMNVEV (reference sequence). After removal of 4 bases from V and 2 bases from J, the junction contained 4 bases not matched to a gene. The CDR3 loop is CASSYGTGGTYEQYF. DNA for the CDR3: TGTGCCAGCAGTTACGGGACAGGGGGAACCTACGAGCAGTACTTC.